These 30 T cell receptor beta chains came from one sample sequenced in a study of blood T cell repertoires in COVID-19. The table came from immunoSEQ multiplex PCR; TCRdb's copy has only in-frame clones and leaves some out. This repertoire shows roughly 66,000 clones, more than 90% found once; its top ten account for over 10%. Input material: peripheral blood. These receptor sequences come from a human donor with active COVID-19. The donor label of this sample is uncertain.

The DNA of the CDR3 is TGTGCCAGCAGGGTGGAGGGGATAGGCTATGGCTACACCTTC. Amino acid sequence: CASRVEGIGYGYTF. J is TRBJ1-2 and V is TRBV5-4; maybe TRBD1 (5 bases). The CDR3 is 14 residues long. V lost 5 bases and J 4 bases, leaving 15 bases between the germline ends. The V gene's germline CDR1 is SGHNT and CDR2 YYREEE (reference sequence).

The rearrangement links TRBV6-2 or TRBV6-3 to TRBJ2-7, with D maybe TRBD2 (6 bases). Between the trimmed V and J ends, which lost 2 bases and 5 bases, there was a span of 19 bases. The CDR3 runs 16 residues. In germline, CDR1 is MNHEY, CDR2 SVGEGT. The DNA of the CDR3 is TGTGCCAGCAGTTACCCTACAGGAGGGGCTGATCACGAGCAGTACTTC. It codes for CASSYPTGGADHEQYF.

This sequence joins TRBV9 and TRBJ2-3; 14 nucleotides align to TRBD2. Trimming removed 4 bases from V and 9 bases from J; junction bases left unmatched: 4. CDR1 is SGDLS and CDR2 is YYNGEE in the germline V gene. The CDR3 is 14 residues long. The CDR3 spells CASSPGLAGATQYF. For the CDR3, the DNA is TGTGCCAGCAGCCCGGGACTAGCGGGAGCCACGCAGTATTTT.

The chain links TRBV4-2 to TRBJ1-2, with D tentatively TRBD1 (5 bases). Germline loops: CDR1 LGHNA, CDR2 YNFKEQ. V was shortened by 0 bases and J by 2 bases, with 13 bases between the two germline ends. This CDR3 spans 16 amino acids. The CDR3 sequence is CASSQEYYQGNYGYTF. The CDR3 coding sequence is TGTGCCAGCAGCCAAGAGTATTATCAGGGAAACTATGGCTACACCTTC.

The CDR3 loop is CASRLTGRETQYF. Here the CDR3 DNA reads TGTGCCAGCAGGCTCACAGGGCGGGAGACCCAGTACTTC. This sequence joins TRBV12-3 or TRBV12-4 and TRBJ2-5; a possible D gene is TRBD1 (6 bases). Deletions cut 6 bases from V and 5 bases from J, with 13 bases between. This CDR3 spans 13 amino acids.

This chain joins TRBV27 and TRBJ2-7; TRBD1 matches 8 bases. J lost 2 bases, V lost 6 bases, and 12 bases had no gene match. The germline gives CDR1 MNHEY, CDR2 SMNVEV (reference sequence). The CDR3 has 16 residues. The CDR3 bases are TGTGCCAGCAGACCGATTGCCAGGACAGGGACCTACGAGCAGTACTTC. Residues: CASRPIARTGTYEQYF.

This clone came up a few times. The chain is built from TRBV7-2 and TRBJ2-2; D perhaps matches TRBD2 (6 bases). Germline assignment: CDR1 SGHTA and CDR2 FQGNSA. The V end was cut by 4 bases, the J end by 4 bases, with 16 bases between. This CDR3 has 16 residues. The CDR3 spells CASSSRRRGGTGELFF. The CDR3, as DNA: TGTGCCAGCAGCTCACGGCGGAGGGGCGGCACCGGGGAGCTGTTTTTT.

In DNA, the CDR3 is TGTGCCAGCAGCGCCTCCTCTGGTAGTGAGCAGTTCTTC. Translating it yields CASSASSGSEQFF. The chain uses TRBV9 and TRBJ2-1; D is uncertain. Trimming left V 3 bases short and J 9 bases short, with 13 bases between. Germline V lookup: CDR1 SGDLS, CDR2 YYNGEE. The CDR3 spans 13 residues.

This chain links TRBV7-9 with TRBJ2-1; D not certain. The germline V gene has CDR1 SEHNR and CDR2 FQNEAQ (reference sequence). This CDR3 contains 15 residues. Trimming removed 1 base at V and 3 bases at J, with 10 bases between. The CDR3 region has the DNA TGTGCCAGCAGCTTAGAGCGCGGAGACTACAATGAGCAGTTCTTC. Protein: CASSLERGDYNEQFF.

This clone is a singleton in its sample. The V and J genes are TRBV3-1 (or the pseudogene TRBV3-2) and TRBJ1-4; D uncertain. The germline V and J ends were trimmed by 4 bases and 5 bases, with 17 bases remaining between them. The germline V gene has CDR1 LGHDT and CDR2 YNNKEL (reference sequence). The CDR3 runs to 16 residues. The chain's CDR3 is CASSRSEEGLNEKLFF. CDR3 in DNA: TGTGCCAGCAGCCGATCGGAGGAGGGTTTAAATGAAAAACTGTTTTTT.

The CDR3 DNA is TGCGCCAGCAGCTTGGAAGGTAGCGGGAGAACCTACGAGCAGTACTTC. Amino acid sequence: CASSLEGSGRTYEQYF. The chain has TRBV5-1 and TRBJ2-7, with 9 bases fitting TRBD2. The CDR3 is made up of 16 amino acids. Germline values: CDR1 SGHRS, CDR2 YFSETQ. V lost 0 bases to trimming and J lost 2 bases; unmatched junction nucleotides: 6.

The gene calls are TRBV24-1 and TRBJ1-5, with D uncertain. In germline, CDR1 is KGHDR, CDR2 SFDVKD. Trimming took 3 bases from V and 2 from J, leaving 10 bases between them. The CDR3 spans 15 residues. CDR3 amino acids: CATSDTGLGNQPQHF. In nucleotides, the CDR3 is TGTGCCACCAGTGATACCGGGTTGGGCAATCAGCCCCAGCATTTT.

For the CDR3, the DNA is TGTGCCAGCAGCCAAAATCGTTTATACGAGCAGTACTTC. It encodes CASSQNRLYEQYF. V gene TRBV3-1 (or the pseudogene TRBV3-2) combines with J gene TRBJ2-7; D remains ambiguous. This CDR3 has 13 amino acids. Trimming left V 2 bases short and J 4 bases short, with 9 bases between. Germline V gene data show CDR1 as LGHDT and CDR2 as YNNKEL (reference sequence).

The chain joins TRBV19 to TRBJ1-5; TRBD1 matches at 12 bases. CDR3 length: 16 amino acids. Germline CDR1 and CDR2: LNHDA and SQIVND (reference sequence). J gave up 6 bases and V 3 bases, and 6 bases lay outside the gene matches. The CDR3 DNA is TGTGCCAGTAGTATGGGGGACAGGGGGCGCGGTCAGCCCCAGCATTTT. It is translated as CASSMGDRGRGQPQHF.

Written as DNA, the CDR3 is TGTGCCAGCAGTTTCCCCCCTAGCGGGAGGGCGGTGGATACGCAGTATTTT. This codes for CASSFPPSGRAVDTQYF. The chain couples TRBV27 to TRBJ2-3; 12 nucleotides line up with TRBD2. The V segment lost 3 bases and the J segment 6 bases; nucleotides outside the gene matches: 10. The CDR3 covers 17 residues. CDR1 MNHEY and CDR2 SMNVEV come from the germline V gene (reference sequence).

The chain employs TRBV5-8 and TRBJ1-1; unclear D gene. CDR3 length: 14 residues. The germline V and J ends were trimmed by 4 bases and 4 bases, with 14 bases remaining between them. Germline-derived CDR1 and CDR2 are SGHTS and YDEGEE. The CDR3 region is CASSAPGRVTEAFF. The DNA of the CDR3 is TGTGCCAGCAGCGCCCCGGGGAGGGTCACTGAAGCTTTCTTT.

This clone came up a few times. The chain uses TRBV7-2 and TRBJ2-7; 8 positions agree with TRBD2. The CDR3 covers 14 residues. The ends lost 5 bases at V and 7 bases at J; junction bases unmatched: 10. The V gene's germline CDR1 is SGHTA and CDR2 FQGNSA. CDR3 amino acids: CASSPTAGGGEQYF. The CDR3 nucleotides are TGTGCCAGCAGCCCCACCGCGGGAGGTGGTGAGCAGTACTTC.

V gene TRBV7-2 combines with J gene TRBJ2-3; weak D call: TRBD2 (5 bases). CDR1 and CDR2 (germline): SGHTA, FQGNSA. With 4 bases removed from V and 2 bases from J, the gap between germline ends came to 10 bases. This CDR3 spans 14 amino acids. The CDR3 loop is CASSSDWVTDTQYF. CDR3 in DNA: TGTGCCAGCAGCTCGGACTGGGTCACAGATACGCAGTATTTT.

The rearrangement links TRBV3-1 (or the pseudogene TRBV3-2) to TRBJ2-7; the D gene is possibly TRBD1 (5 bases). Germline V gene sequence: CDR1 LGHDT, CDR2 YNNKEL (reference sequence). The V gene lost 4 bases and the J gene lost 6 bases, with 16 bases spanning the gap. The CDR3 covers 14 residues. CDR3 coding DNA: TGTGCCAGCAGCCGTGGGCCAGGGTTAGGCGAGCAGTACTTC. It is translated as CASSRGPGLGEQYF.

The V and J genes are TRBV24-1 and TRBJ1-2; D unclear. Per the germline V gene, CDR1 is KGHDR and CDR2 is SFDVKD. V lost 1 base and J 0 bases, leaving 5 bases between the germline ends. CDR3 size: 14 residues. CDR3 bases: TGTGCCACCAGTGATTTTGACACTAACTATGGCTACACCTTC. Translating it yields CATSDFDTNYGYTF.

The rearrangement links TRBV6-2 or TRBV6-3 to TRBJ2-2; tentatively, D is TRBD1 (5 bases). Germline CDR1 is MNHEY and CDR2 is SVGEGT. V dropped 5 bases and J dropped 9 bases, with 10 bases sitting between them. The CDR3 consists of 12 residues. The CDR3 loop reads CASSPGPRELFF. CDR3 sequence (DNA): TGTGCCAGCAGTCCAGGGCCCCGGGAGCTGTTTTTT.

The rearrangement joins TRBV7-8 to TRBJ2-7; 7 nucleotides line up with TRBD1. V lost 5 bases to trimming and J lost 3 bases; unmatched junction nucleotides: 4. This CDR3 has 13 amino acids. Germline V gene sequence: CDR1 SGHVS, CDR2 FQNEAQ. This CDR3 is CASSTDRDYEQYF. For the CDR3, the DNA is TGTGCCAGCAGCACAGACAGGGACTACGAGCAGTACTTC. The full variable domain, its missing parts supplied by reference TRBV7-8 and TRBJ2-7, is GAGVSQSPRYKVAKRGQDVALRCDPISGHVSLFWYQQALGQGPEFLTYFQNEAQLDKSGLPSDRFFAERPEGSVSTLKIQRTQQEDSAVYLCASSTDRDYEQYFGPGTRLTVT.

CDR3 in amino acids: CASSRNKGLAGERSYNEQFF. CDR3 sequence (DNA): TGCGCCAGCAGCCGCAATAAAGGACTAGCGGGAGAACGGTCCTACAATGAGCAGTTCTTC. The chain carries TRBV4-3 and TRBJ2-1, with 13 bases identical to TRBD2. The CDR3 extends over 20 amino acids. The germline V gene has CDR1 LGHNA and CDR2 YSLEER. V trimming: 4 bases; J trimming: 1 base; junction bases outside the gene matches: 13.

This chain links TRBV27 with TRBJ2-3, with 7 bases identical to TRBD2. Trimming took 5 bases from V and 5 from J; bases not matched to a gene: 4. Germline V CDR1 and CDR2: MNHEY, SMNVEV (reference sequence). The CDR3 consists of 13 residues. CDR3 loop: CASSRREIDTQYF. In DNA form, the CDR3 reads TGTGCCAGCAGTCGGCGGGAGATAGATACGCAGTATTTT.

A single count supports this clone. V gene TRBV27 combines with J gene TRBJ1-2; no firm D call. V lost 8 bases to trimming and J lost 0 bases, with 10 bases between them. The CDR3 totals 13 residues. The germline CDR1 and CDR2 sequences are MNHEY and SMNVEV (reference sequence). The CDR3 loop is CASSPGANYGYTF. The CDR3 DNA reads TGTGCCAGCTCTCCTGGAGCTAACTATGGCTACACCTTC.

This chain joins TRBV11-2 and TRBJ2-7; the match to TRBD2 covers 8 bases. The length of the CDR3 is 15 residues. Germline assignment: CDR1 SGHAT and CDR2 FQNNGV. The V and J ends lost 5 bases and 2 bases, in that order; junction bases with no gene match: 8. The CDR3 bases are TGTGCCAGCAGCCCTCGGGGGGGGGCCGCCTACGAGCAGTACTTC. This encodes CASSPRGGAAYEQYF.

The V call is TRBV5-6, the J call TRBJ1-2, with D possibly being TRBD1 (5 bases). This CDR3 comprises 13 residues. Trimming stripped 0 bases from V and 2 bases from J, with 5 bases between. Looked up from germline, CDR1 is SGHDT and CDR2 is YYEEEE. CDR3 DNA: TGTGCCAGCAGCTTGGGACAGAACTATGGCTACACCTTC. Amino acid sequence: CASSLGQNYGYTF.

This sequence joins TRBV4-1 and TRBJ1-4; D gene unclear. Trimming took off 0 bases at V and 2 bases at J, with 13 bases between the two ends. From germline, CDR1 is MGHRA and CDR2 YSYEKL. The CDR3 is 17 residues long. The CDR3, as DNA: TGCGCCAGCAGCCAAGATACCAGGTTGACGACTAATGAAAAACTGTTTTTT. This sequence encodes CASSQDTRLTTNEKLFF.

This chain joins TRBV6-5 and TRBJ2-5; TRBD2 aligns across 8 bases. This CDR3 spans 14 amino acids. After removal of 6 bases from V and 5 bases from J, the junction contained 8 bases not matched to a gene. The germline CDR1 and CDR2 sequences are MNHEY and SVGAGI. The CDR3 reads CASSSRGGAETQYF. The DNA for the CDR3 is TGTGCCAGCAGCTCCCGGGGGGGGGCGGAGACCCAGTACTTC.

The sample holds one count of this clone. The chain couples TRBV11-3 to TRBJ2-1; 7 bases fit TRBD1. Germline CDR1 reads SGHNT; CDR2 reads YENEEA. The CDR3 loop spans 15 amino acids. The V segment lost 4 bases and the J segment 5 bases; nucleotides outside the gene matches: 8. For the CDR3, the DNA is TGTGCCAGCAGCTCTGTTGGGACAGCTAACAATGAGCAGTTCTTC. Protein: CASSSVGTANNEQFF.